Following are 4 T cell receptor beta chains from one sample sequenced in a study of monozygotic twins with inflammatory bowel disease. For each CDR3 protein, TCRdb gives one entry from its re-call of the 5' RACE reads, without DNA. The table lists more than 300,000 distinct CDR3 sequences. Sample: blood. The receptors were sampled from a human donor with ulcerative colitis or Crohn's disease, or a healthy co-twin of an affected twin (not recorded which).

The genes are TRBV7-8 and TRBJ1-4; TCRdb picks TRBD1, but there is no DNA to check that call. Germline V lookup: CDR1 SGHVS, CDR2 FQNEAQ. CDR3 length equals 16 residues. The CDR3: CASSERGGRANEKLFF.

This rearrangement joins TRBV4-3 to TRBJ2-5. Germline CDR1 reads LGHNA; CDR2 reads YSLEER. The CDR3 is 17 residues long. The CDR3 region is CASSQDTVAAYQETQYF.

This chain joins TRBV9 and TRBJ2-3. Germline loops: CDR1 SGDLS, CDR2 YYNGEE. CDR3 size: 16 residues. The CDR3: CASSVATTELGDTQYF.

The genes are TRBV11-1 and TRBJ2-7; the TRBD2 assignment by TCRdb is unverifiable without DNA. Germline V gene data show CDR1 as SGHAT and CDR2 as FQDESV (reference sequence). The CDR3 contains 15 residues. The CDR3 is CASSLGRNQLYEQYF.